This is a list of T cell receptor beta chains from one sample in a study of blood T cell repertoires in COVID-19. The data were produced by immunoSEQ multiplex PCR, yet TCRdb's version contains in-frame clones alone and is incomplete. The sample has over 250,000 clones, 65% to 90% seen once. The sample was peripheral blood. Receptor source: a human donor in a cohort sampled during active COVID-19. The CDR3 runs from the conserved cysteine through the conserved F or W. A D gene is named only where the DNA matches it firmly. Rows may omit the clone size; those that give it use once, few, many or a size class.

clone_size	v_call	j_call	d_call	cdr3_nt	cdr3_aa
.	TRBV7-9	TRBJ2-3	.	TGTGCCAGCAGCCCAGTAGATACGCAGTATTTT	CASSPVDTQYF
.	TRBV5-1	TRBJ2-7	TRBD2	TGCGCCAGCAGCTTGGGACTAGCCACGATCCTTTACGAGCAGTACTTC	CASSLGLATILYEQYF
.	TRBV7-9	TRBJ2-5	TRBD2	TGTGCCAGCAGCCCCGGGGGGAGAGGGCGGGAAGAGACCCAGTACTTC	CASSPGGRGREETQYF
few	TRBV2	TRBJ2-1	TRBD2	TGTGCCAGCTTGAAACTAGCGGGAGGGCGGGGTGAGCAGTTCTTC	CASLKLAGGRGEQFF
.	TRBV7-2	TRBJ2-7	TRBD2	TGTGCCAGCAGCTTAGACGTGGGTAGCGGGAAGGGCGAGCAGTACTTC	CASSLDVGSGKGEQYF
.	TRBV4-3	TRBJ2-1	TRBD2	TGCGCCAGCAGCCAAGTGGCGGGAGGGCTTCATGAGCAGTTCTTC	CASSQVAGGLHEQFF
once	TRBV12-3/TRBV12-4	TRBJ1-5	.	TGTGCCAGCAGTTTCGGAGGGGATCAGCCCCAGCATTTT	CASSFGGDQPQHF
.	TRBV10-2	TRBJ2-3	TRBD2	TGCGCCAGCAGGCCTAGCGGGAGGGGGAGCGCAGATACGCAGTATTTT	CASRPSGRGSADTQYF
.	TRBV6-6	TRBJ1-5	.	TGTGCCAGCAGTTACGAGAACAGCCTGGATCAGCCCCAGCATTTT	CASSYENSLDQPQHF
.	TRBV29-1	TRBJ2-7	.	TGCAGCGTTGTTGGGGCGTCGGCCTACGAGCAGTACTTC	CSVVGASAYEQYF
.	TRBV11-3	TRBJ2-3	TRBD1	TGTGCCAGCAGCTTAGGGGGACAGGGGAAAGATACGCAGTATTTT	CASSLGGQGKDTQYF
.	TRBV4-2	TRBJ1-2	.	TGTGCCAGCAGCCAAGGCTCGGCCTTTGCGGGTGGCTACACCTTC	CASSQGSAFAGGYTF
.	TRBV7-9	TRBJ2-7	TRBD1	TGTGCCAGCAGTAACCAGGGACAGAGCTCCTACGAGCAGTACTTC	CASSNQGQSSYEQYF
.	TRBV6-5	TRBJ2-1	.	TGTGCCAGCGGGGCGCTAGCGAACGTCAACAATGAGCAGTTCTTC	CASGALANVNNEQFF
.	TRBV28	TRBJ2-7	TRBD2	TGTGCCAGCAGTTTTAGCGGGAGGGCCCGCGAGCAGTACTTC	CASSFSGRAREQYF
.	TRBV6-2/TRBV6-3	TRBJ2-2	TRBD1	TGTGCCAGCAGCTGGACAGGCACAATGAGCACCGGGGAGCTGTTTTTT	CASSWTGTMSTGELFF
.	TRBV2	TRBJ1-2	.	TGTGCCAGCAGCCGGGACACAGGGAGGGGGACCTATGGCTACACCTTC	CASSRDTGRGTYGYTF
.	TRBV5-6	TRBJ2-7	TRBD2	TGTGCCAGCAGCTTACTAGCGGGATTTTACGAGCAGTACTTC	CASSLLAGFYEQYF
once	TRBV30	TRBJ1-2	TRBD1	TGTGCCTGGAGGGGACAGGCGAACTATGTAGCCACCTTC	CAWRGQANYVATF
.	TRBV29-1	TRBJ2-1	.	TGCAGCGTAGGGAGAAACTCCTACAATGAGCAGTTCTTC	CSVGRNSYNEQFF
.	TRBV27	TRBJ2-7	.	TGTGCCAGCAGTCCCGGGTGGGGGGAAGGGGACGAGCAGTACTTC	CASSPGWGEGDEQYF
once	TRBV18	TRBJ2-3	.	TGTGCCAGCTCACCCACTTTAGATACGCAGTATTTT	CASSPTLDTQYF
.	TRBV2	TRBJ2-3	.	TGTGCCAGCCTAGACTCATCTAGCACAGATACGCAGTATTTT	CASLDSSSTDTQYF
.	TRBV11-1	TRBJ2-2	.	TGTGCCAGCAGGCAGGCCGGGGAGCTGTTTTTT	CASRQAGELFF
.	TRBV9	TRBJ2-5	TRBD2	TGTGCCAGCAGCGTAGCTGGTAGCGGGAGAGAGACCCAGTACTTC	CASSVAGSGRETQYF
.	TRBV29-1	TRBJ1-1	.	TGCAGCGTTGCCAATGGAGGCACTGAAGCTTTCTTT	CSVANGGTEAFF
.	TRBV6-2/TRBV6-3	TRBJ1-1	.	TGTGCCAGCACCCCTAACCACAGGGTTAGGATGGCTTTCTTT	CASTPNHRVRMAFF
.	TRBV2	TRBJ2-2	.	TGTGCCAGCAGTGCCGTAGCGTCCGGGGAGCTGTTTTTT	CASSAVASGELFF
.	TRBV2	TRBJ2-1	.	TGTGCCAGCAAGAGAGAGAACAATGAGCAGTTCTTC	CASKRENNEQFF
.	TRBV2	TRBJ1-5	TRBD1	TGTGCCAGCAGTCAAGGGGGCCGGAATCAGCCCCAGCATTTT	CASSQGGRNQPQHF
.	TRBV7-2	TRBJ2-5	TRBD1	TGTGCCAGCAGCTTAGACAGGGGGCAAGAGACCCAGTACTTC	CASSLDRGQETQYF
once	TRBV7-2	TRBJ2-5	TRBD2	TGTGCCAGCAGCCGGACTAGCGTAGAAGAGACCCAGTACTTC	CASSRTSVEETQYF
few	TRBV11-2	TRBJ2-5	.	TGTGCCAGCAGCAAGGCGCGGGTCCAGTACTTC	CASSKARVQYF
.	TRBV30	TRBJ1-1	.	TGTGCCTGGAGTGTAAGAGGGTTGAACACTGAAGCTTTCTTT	CAWSVRGLNTEAFF
.	TRBV9	TRBJ1-6	.	TGTGCCAGCAGCGACAGGCCACTAAATTCACCCCTCCACTTT	CASSDRPLNSPLHF
.	TRBV3-1/TRBV3-2	TRBJ2-7	TRBD2	TGTGCCAGCAGCCCCACGACTAGCGGGAGTCGTATGAGCTACGAGCAGTACTTC	CASSPTTSGSRMSYEQYF
.	TRBV7-8	TRBJ2-7	TRBD2	TGTGCCAGCAGTGTGACTAGCGGGAGGGCTCGGCTCTACGAGCAGTACTTC	CASSVTSGRARLYEQYF
.	TRBV27	TRBJ1-3	TRBD1	TGTGCCAGCAGTTTAAGGGGCCGGACAGGGGCACCTGGAAACACCATATATTTT	CASSLRGRTGAPGNTIYF
.	TRBV11-2	TRBJ1-3	.	TGTGCCAGCAGCTTATCAATCTCTGGAAACACCATATATTTT	CASSLSISGNTIYF
few	TRBV5-1	TRBJ2-1	.	TGCGCCAGCAGCTTTGATCAAGCAGGGTTGAATGAGCAGTTCTTC	CASSFDQAGLNEQFF
.	TRBV7-2	TRBJ2-2	.	TGTGCCAGCAGACAGACAGGTAGCACCGGGGAGCTGTTTTTT	CASRQTGSTGELFF
.	TRBV15	TRBJ2-1	TRBD2	TGTGCCACCAGCAGAGTTATCGGACTAGCAGACAATGAGCAGTTCTTC	CATSRVIGLADNEQFF
.	TRBV18	TRBJ1-2	.	TGTGCCAGCTCGTCCACCAGTGGCTATGGCTACACCTTC	CASSSTSGYGYTF
.	TRBV27	TRBJ2-1	TRBD2	TGTGCCAGCAGCTCCGGGGGGGCATACAATGAGCAGTTCTTC	CASSSGGAYNEQFF
.	TRBV19	TRBJ1-4	TRBD1	TGTGCCAGTAAGGAACCGGGACAGCCTAATGAAAAACTGTTTTTT	CASKEPGQPNEKLFF
.	TRBV5-1	TRBJ2-1	.	TGCGCCAGCCGCCCGAGAAGGGCAGGGGCGCTCGATGAGCAGTTCTTC	CASRPRRAGALDEQFF
.	TRBV9	TRBJ2-7	.	TGTGCCAGCAGCGTAGCAGCGGAACTCTACGAGCAGTACTTC	CASSVAAELYEQYF
.	TRBV18	TRBJ1-4	.	TGTGCCAGCTCCGGGGGTACTAATGAAAAACTGTTTTTT	CASSGGTNEKLFF
.	TRBV2	TRBJ2-7	.	TGTGCCAGCAGTCAGTTCTACGAGCAGTACTTC	CASSQFYEQYF
.	TRBV9	TRBJ2-3	.	TGTGCCAGCAGCCCCGAGGCGGGGATAACAGATACGCAGTATTTT	CASSPEAGITDTQYF
.	TRBV19	TRBJ1-5	TRBD1	TGTGCCAGTAGTATCGGACAGGTCCCTCACGGGCAGCCCCAGCATTTT	CASSIGQVPHGQPQHF
.	TRBV7-9	TRBJ1-2	.	TGTGCCAGCAGCTTACGACAGAACCATATCCCCTTC	CASSLRQNHIPF
.	TRBV7-9	TRBJ2-2	.	TGTGCCAGCAGCTTACAGTATTACGGGGAGCTGTTTTTT	CASSLQYYGELFF
.	TRBV30	TRBJ1-2	.	TGTGCCTGGAGTGAGGGAGGAGGCTACACCTTC	CAWSEGGGYTF
.	TRBV18	TRBJ2-7	.	TGTGCCAGCTCGGCGGGACCATTACTTGACGAGCAGTACTTC	CASSAGPLLDEQYF
.	TRBV5-1	TRBJ2-5	TRBD2	TGCGCCAGCAGCCCGGGACTAGCGGGAGTGGAGACCCAGTACTTC	CASSPGLAGVETQYF
.	TRBV6-5	TRBJ2-7	TRBD2	TGTGCCGCTACCCTCGGGGGGTCTTCCTACGAGCAGTACTTC	CAATLGGSSYEQYF
.	TRBV7-9	TRBJ2-2	.	TGTGCCAGCAGCCCAGGGCAGAACACCGGGGAGCTGTTTTTT	CASSPGQNTGELFF
.	TRBV6-6	TRBJ1-3	.	TGTGCCAGCCGATCAGCAGGGCCCTCGGGAAACACCATATATTTT	CASRSAGPSGNTIYF